The subject of this entry is one TCR beta chain. Its antigen is not identified. The immunoSEQ assay was v3. Libraries were prepared by immunoSEQ multiplex PCR; TCRdb keeps only in-frame clonotypes and omits some of them. The data contain tens of thousands of clones, approximately 86% of them singletons. Time point of the sample: pre-treatment sample, taken before nivolumab and TIL therapy. These data originate in a study of TIL therapy for anti-PD-1-resistant metastatic lung cancer. Overall study results and limits: Treatment-naive, never-smoker and oncogene-addicted patients were overrepresented in this highly selected cohort.

CDR1 is LNHDA and CDR2 is SQIVND in the germline V gene (reference sequence). The length of the CDR3 is 13 residues. Trimming left V 4 bases short and J 1 base short, with 5 bases between. This TCR was sampled from a person between 30 and 79 years old with non-small cell lung cancer. The V call is TRBV19, the J call TRBJ1-5; D unclear. The sample consisted of blood, taken at baseline. The CDR3 loop reads CASSKESNQPQHF. CDR3 DNA: TGTGCCAGTAGTAAGGAAAGCAATCAGCCCCAGCATTTT.